The 10 T cell receptor beta chains below come from one sample, sequenced in a study of cytomegalovirus exposure and HLA in healthy donors. The PCR used 60 Vbeta and 13 Jbeta primers. Method: immunoSEQ multiplex PCR; TCRdb's copy keeps in-frame clones and lacks some. This sample has roughly 120,000 clones, with 73% found just once. Sample: PBMCs. The origin of the receptors is a woman aged 40 to 50 in good health and CMV-seronegative.

This clone was seen only a few times. The chain carries TRBV7-6 and TRBJ2-3; TRBD2 matches 8 bases. With V trimmed by 3 bases and J by 3 bases, 5 bases remained unmatched. Germline lookup yields CDR1 SGHVS and CDR2 FNYEAQ. CDR3 size: 15 residues. CDR3 protein: CASSFPAGVTDTQYF. CDR3 DNA sequence: TGTGCCAGCAGCTTTCCAGCGGGAGTGACAGATACGCAGTATTTT.

The V call is TRBV25-1, the J call TRBJ2-2; a weak D match, TRBD1 (5 bases). V lost 1 base and J 2 bases, leaving 11 bases between the germline ends. Per the germline V gene, CDR1 is MGHDK and CDR2 is SYGVNS. The CDR3 extends over 16 amino acids. CDR3 amino acids: CASSEFSGINTGELFF. The CDR3 DNA reads TGTGCCAGCAGTGAATTTTCAGGGATAAACACCGGGGAGCTGTTTTTT.

The chain carries TRBV19 and TRBJ2-1; 10 nucleotides line up with TRBD2. The CDR3 consists of 18 residues. The V and J ends lost 4 bases and 7 bases, in that order; junction bases with no gene match: 16. Germline V gene data show CDR1 as LNHDA and CDR2 as SQIVND (reference sequence). CDR3 in DNA: TGTGCCAGTAGTAGGAGGCTGGGACTAGCGAGTTCCATGAATGAGCAGTTCTTC. Translating gives CASSRRLGLASSMNEQFF.

A word on this clone: Its ends do not fully match the called genes, so a read error is possible. The chain uses TRBV2 and TRBJ2-1; the match to TRBD1 covers 7 bases. The CDR3 spans 17 residues. CDR1 SNHLY and CDR2 FYNNEI come from the germline V gene. The CDR3 sequence is CASREDSGTASYNEQFF. The DNA of the CDR3 is TGTGCCAGCAGGGAAGATTCTGGGACAGCATCCTACAATGAGCAGTTCTTC. The variable domain in full, completed from reference TRBV2 and TRBJ2-1, reads EPEVTQTPSHQVTQMGQEVILRCVPISNHLYFYWYRQILGQKVEFLVSFYNNEISEKSEIFDDQFSVERPDGSNFTLKIRSTKLEDSAMYFCASREDSGTASYNEQFFGPGTRLTVL.

This clone was counted between two and nine times. The chain joins TRBV7-8 to TRBJ2-7; 7 nucleotides align to TRBD2. Germline CDR1 and CDR2: SGHVS and FQNEAQ. The CDR3 length is 14 residues. Trimming cost V 1 base and J 3 bases; bases outside gene matches: 3. CDR3 sequence: CASSLDPSGYEQYF. The CDR3 nucleotides read TGTGCCAGCAGCTTAGATCCTAGCGGCTACGAGCAGTACTTC.

V gene TRBV27 combines with J gene TRBJ1-5; D is unclear. This CDR3 has 13 amino acids. V lost 4 bases, J lost 6 bases, and 10 bases lay in between. Germline CDR1 is MNHEY and CDR2 is SMNVEV (reference sequence). CDR3 coding DNA: TGTGCCAGCAGTTATGAGGTCGGTCAGCCCCAGCATTTT. This encodes CASSYEVGQPQHF.

The gene calls are TRBV11-2 and TRBJ1-4; TRBD1 agrees at 7 bases. The CDR3 runs to 14 residues. The J segment lost 8 bases and the V segment lost 6 bases, leaving 9 bases of the junction unmatched. The germline V gene has CDR1 SGHAT and CDR2 FQNNGV. CDR3 coding DNA: TGTGCCAGCAGTCTCGGGCAGGGGGGCGAAAAACTGTTTTTT. Protein: CASSLGQGGEKLFF.

CDR3 nucleotide sequence: TGCGCCAGCAGTCAGGCCTGCAACACTGAAGCTTTCTTT. This codes for CASSQACNTEAFF. This rearrangement joins TRBV23-1 to TRBJ1-1; D gene unclear. Being an ORF, TRBV23-1 has a function that is uncertain. Trimming took off 3 bases at V and 2 bases at J, with 7 bases between the two ends. The CDR3 is made up of 13 amino acids.

The V call is TRBV5-8, the J call TRBJ2-1, with 8 positions matching TRBD1. CDR3 length: 16 residues. The ends lost 1 base at V and 4 bases at J; junction bases unmatched: 7. In germline, CDR1 is SGHTS, CDR2 YDEGEE. The CDR3 is CASSLWGTGLYNEQFF. The DNA for the CDR3 is TGTGCCAGCAGCTTGTGGGGGACAGGCCTTTACAATGAGCAGTTCTTC.

This rearrangement joins TRBV9 to TRBJ1-4; TRBD1 matches at 9 bases. The germline CDR1 and CDR2 sequences are SGDLS and YYNGEE. J gave up 5 bases and V 2 bases, and 7 bases lay outside the gene matches. The CDR3 is 16 residues long. The CDR3 coding sequence is TGTGCCAGCAGCGTTGCTTCCGGGACAGGGAATGAAAAACTGTTTTTT. Encoded protein: CASSVASGTGNEKLFF.